The rows below give T cell receptor beta chains drawn from one sample of a study of OX40 agonist ivuxolimab in advanced cancers. Clones were sequenced by immunoSEQ multiplex PCR, and TCRdb holds only the in-frame ones, with some missing. Of tens of thousands of clones listed, 70% to 90% are singletons. Sequencing was performed on CD4+ or CD8+ T cells sorted from blood, taken in a trial of the OX40 agonist ivuxolimab. The receptors stem from an adult with an advanced solid tumor such as melanoma, head and neck, liver or kidney cancer. Both conserved end residues are part of each CDR3. A D gene is named only where the DNA matches it firmly. The size field is filled for only some rows; it gives once, few, many or a size class.

D,J,V,size,CDR3,DNA
TRBD1,TRBJ2-2,TRBV28,few,CASSWGQGFGTGELFF,TGTGCCAGCAGTTGGGGACAGGGTTTTGGCACCGGGGAGCTGTTTTTT
NA,TRBJ1-5,TRBV19,NA,CASSGGGYRNQPQHF,TGTGCCAGTAGTGGCGGGGGGTACCGAAATCAGCCCCAGCATTTT
TRBD1,TRBJ1-5,TRBV5-1,few,CASSPGQGINQPQHF,TGCGCCAGCAGCCCGGGACAGGGGATCAATCAGCCCCAGCATTTT
NA,TRBJ2-1,TRBV13,NA,CASSVGTPIFSYNEQFF,TGTGCCAGCAGCGTCGGGACACCAATCTTCTCCTACAATGAGCAGTTCTTC
NA,TRBJ2-1,TRBV18,NA,CASSPHPKDNEQFF,TGTGCCAGCTCACCACATCCTAAAGACAATGAGCAGTTCTTC
NA,TRBJ1-1,TRBV5-4,NA,CASSPTGDPNTEAFF,TGTGCCAGCAGCCCCACAGGAGACCCGAACACTGAAGCTTTCTTT
NA,TRBJ1-5,TRBV28,NA,CASSMFPGGNQPQHF,TGTGCCAGCAGTATGTTCCCTGGGGGCAATCAGCCCCAGCATTTT
TRBD2,TRBJ2-3,TRBV2,NA,CASFLTSGPADTQYF,TGTGCCAGCTTCCTTACTAGCGGCCCCGCAGATACGCAGTATTTT
TRBD1,TRBJ1-5,TRBV19,NA,CASSPRGFNQPQHF,TGTGCCAGTAGTCCCAGGGGGTTCAATCAGCCCCAGCATTTT
NA,TRBJ1-5,TRBV9,NA,CASSGSGVGNQPQHF,TGTGCCAGCAGCGGCTCCGGGGTGGGCAATCAGCCCCAGCATTTT
NA,TRBJ2-4,TRBV9,NA,CASSVGPGQQNIQYF,TGTGCCAGCAGCGTAGGCCCTGGACAGCAAAACATTCAGTACTTC
TRBD2,TRBJ2-1,TRBV7-6,NA,CASSLGAAGGYNEQFF,TGTGCCAGCAGCTTAGGAGCAGCGGGAGGCTACAATGAGCAGTTCTTC
NA,TRBJ1-5,TRBV9,NA,CASSVDINQPQHF,TGTGCCAGCAGCGTAGATATCAATCAGCCCCAGCATTTT
TRBD2,TRBJ2-5,TRBV7-9,NA,CASSLNSGSQETQYF,TGTGCCAGCAGCTTAAATAGCGGGAGCCAAGAGACCCAGTACTTC
TRBD1,TRBJ2-6,TRBV4-3,NA,CASSQDLGQAFSGANVLTF,TGCGCCAGCAGCCAAGATCTAGGACAGGCGTTCTCTGGGGCCAACGTCCTGACTTTC
NA,TRBJ1-1,TRBV28,NA,CASSISNTEAFF,TGTGCCAGCAGCATCTCGAACACTGAAGCTTTCTTT
NA,TRBJ1-1,TRBV6-1,NA,CASSWEGHVAFF,TGTGCCAGCAGTTGGGAAGGGCATGTAGCTTTCTTT
TRBD1,TRBJ2-7,TRBV5-8,once,CASSLSGDRGYEQYF,TGTGCCAGCAGCTTGAGCGGGGACAGGGGCTACGAGCAGTACTTC
NA,TRBJ1-2,TRBV27,few,CASSKSGKTGGYTF,TGTGCCAGCAGTAAATCCGGGAAGACAGGTGGCTACACCTTC
NA,TRBJ2-2,TRBV4-3,NA,CASSHGSDTGELFF,TGCGCCAGCAGCCACGGCTCGGACACCGGGGAGCTGTTTTTT
NA,TRBJ1-5,TRBV19,NA,CASSSRVDQPQHF,TGTGCCAGTAGTTCCAGGGTGGATCAGCCCCAGCATTTT
TRBD2,TRBJ2-7,TRBV28,NA,CASSHRLAGGDEQYF,TGTGCCAGCAGTCATCGACTAGCGGGAGGCGACGAGCAGTACTTC
TRBD2,TRBJ2-3,TRBV10-3,NA,CAITGVAGGEDTQYF,TGTGCCATCACGGGGGTCGCGGGAGGAGAGGATACGCAGTATTTT
TRBD1,TRBJ2-7,TRBV7-9,NA,CASRPKSTGSRNEQYF,TGTGCCAGCAGACCTAAATCGACAGGGTCCCGCAACGAGCAGTACTTC
NA,TRBJ1-6,TRBV5-4,NA,CASSSGPSSSYNSPLHF,TGTGCCAGCAGCTCCGGACCTTCCAGCTCCTATAATTCACCCCTCCACTTT
NA,TRBJ1-5,TRBV19,NA,CASSRPSSNQPQHF,TGTGCCAGTTCAAGGCCGTCCAGCAATCAGCCCCAGCATTTT
NA,TRBJ2-5,TRBV4-3,NA,CASSQEPQGETQYF,TGCGCCAGCAGCCAAGAACCTCAGGGAGAGACCCAGTACTTC
NA,TRBJ2-7,TRBV6-1,NA,CASIAPAGQANEQYF,TGTGCCAGCATCGCCCCCGCCGGTCAGGCCAACGAGCAGTACTTC
NA,TRBJ1-1,TRBV5-5,NA,CASSFSGTENTEAFF,TGTGCCAGCAGCTTTTCCGGGACGGAGAACACTGAAGCTTTCTTT
TRBD2,TRBJ2-3,TRBV4-1,NA,CASSRAPSGGTDTQYF,TGCGCCAGCAGCCGAGCCCCTAGCGGGGGCACAGATACGCAGTATTTT
TRBD1,TRBJ1-4,TRBV7-8,few,CASSITSTGGRGKLFF,TGTGCCAGCAGCATCACATCCACAGGGGGCAGGGGAAAACTGTTTTTT
NA,TRBJ1-3,TRBV30,NA,CAWRVTGGTIYF,TGTGCCTGGAGGGTAACAGGCGGCACCATATATTTT
NA,TRBJ1-1,TRBV5-1,NA,CASSLDRMNTEAFF,TGCGCCAGCAGCTTGGACAGAATGAACACTGAAGCTTTCTTT
NA,TRBJ2-2,TRBV11-2,once,CASSPGRLYTGELFF,TGTGCCAGCAGCCCGGGAAGGCTCTACACCGGGGAGCTGTTTTTT
TRBD2,TRBJ2-3,TRBV18,NA,CASSLWGLARGADTQYF,TGTGCCAGCTCACTATGGGGACTAGCCCGTGGGGCGGATACGCAGTATTTT
NA,TRBJ1-1,TRBV20-1,NA,CSASDTTEAFF,TGCAGTGCTTCTGACACTACTGAAGCTTTCTTT
NA,TRBJ2-7,TRBV9,NA,CASSVRLATPYEQYF,TGTGCCAGCAGCGTACGGCTAGCGACCCCCTACGAGCAGTACTTC
TRBD2,TRBJ2-7,TRBV5-4,NA,CASNTGGSSYEQYF,TGTGCCAGCAATACGGGCGGGAGTTCCTACGAGCAGTACTTC
NA,TRBJ2-5,TRBV2,NA,CASSELAGQETQYF,TGTGCCAGCAGTGAATTGGCAGGGCAAGAGACCCAGTACTTC
NA,TRBJ2-3,TRBV7-9,NA,CASSLSQGPTDTQYF,TGTGCCAGCAGCTTAAGTCAGGGGCCCACAGATACGCAGTATTTT
NA,TRBJ2-2,TRBV5-1,NA,CASSLAGELFF,TGCGCCAGCAGCTTAGCCGGGGAGCTGTTTTTT
NA,TRBJ2-1,TRBV11-2,NA,CASSSTAFYNEQFF,TGTGCCAGCAGCTCTACGGCCTTCTACAATGAGCAGTTCTTC
NA,TRBJ1-4,TRBV7-2,NA,CASSQGPLGSLFF,TGTGCCAGCAGCCAGGGCCCCCTTGGGTCGCTGTTTTTT
TRBD2,TRBJ2-1,TRBV4-2,NA,CASSQDQAGEYNEQFF,TGTGCCAGCAGCCAAGATCAAGCGGGAGAATACAATGAGCAGTTCTTC
TRBD2,TRBJ2-7,TRBV28,NA,CASWRGAGSYEQYF,TGTGCCAGCTGGCGGGGGGCGGGATCCTACGAGCAGTACTTC
NA,TRBJ2-5,TRBV29-1,few,CSVDPGHWETQYF,TGCAGCGTTGATCCAGGGCATTGGGAGACCCAGTACTTC
TRBD1,TRBJ1-3,TRBV5-1,NA,CASSTAGQGRPIYF,TGCGCCAGCAGTACGGCGGGACAGGGAAGGCCCATATATTTT
NA,TRBJ2-3,TRBV9,NA,CASSPSGLSTDTQYF,TGTGCCAGCAGTCCTAGTGGATTGAGCACAGATACGCAGTATTTT
NA,TRBJ1-5,TRBV5-1,NA,CASSLAGQGNQPQHF,TGCGCCAGCAGCTTGGCGGGGCAGGGCAATCAGCCCCAGCATTTT
TRBD2,TRBJ2-7,TRBV7-9,NA,CASSLGTSGDYEQYF,TGTGCCAGCAGCTTAGGGACTAGCGGGGACTACGAGCAGTACTTC
TRBD1,TRBJ1-5,TRBV18,NA,CASSPTTGTVDQPQHF,TGTGCCAGCTCACCCACTACCGGGACAGTAGATCAGCCCCAGCATTTT
NA,TRBJ1-1,TRBV5-1,NA,CASSLSPGSETEAFF,TGCGCCAGCAGCTTGTCGCCAGGAAGTGAAACTGAAGCTTTCTTT
NA,TRBJ2-6,TRBV5-4,NA,CASSLGGYGANVLTF,TGTGCCAGCAGCTTGGGCGGGTATGGGGCCAACGTCCTGACTTTC